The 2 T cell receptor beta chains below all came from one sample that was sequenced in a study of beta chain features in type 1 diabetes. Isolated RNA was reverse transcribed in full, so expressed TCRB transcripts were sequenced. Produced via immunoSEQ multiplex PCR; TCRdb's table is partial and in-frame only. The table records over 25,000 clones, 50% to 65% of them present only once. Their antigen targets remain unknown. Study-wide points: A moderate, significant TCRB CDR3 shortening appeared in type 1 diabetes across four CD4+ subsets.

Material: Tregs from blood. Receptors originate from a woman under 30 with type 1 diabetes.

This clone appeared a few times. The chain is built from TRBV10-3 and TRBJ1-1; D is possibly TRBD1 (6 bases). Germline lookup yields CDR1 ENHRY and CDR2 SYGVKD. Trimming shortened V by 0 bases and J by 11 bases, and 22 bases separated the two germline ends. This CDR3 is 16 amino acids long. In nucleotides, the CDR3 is TGTGCCATCAGTGAGTCGTCCGGGGGGGACATTTTGAATGCTTTCTTT. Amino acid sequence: CAISESSGGDILNAFF.

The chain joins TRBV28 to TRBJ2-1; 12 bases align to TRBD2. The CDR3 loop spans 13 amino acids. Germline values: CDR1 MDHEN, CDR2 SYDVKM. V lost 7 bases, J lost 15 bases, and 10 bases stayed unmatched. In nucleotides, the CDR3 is TGTGCCAGCACTGGTGGACTAGCGGGATTGCTGTTCTTC. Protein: CASTGGLAGLLFF.